This entry features one T cell receptor (beta chain) sequence. The antigen is undetermined. The sample belongs to a study of cytomegalovirus exposure and HLA in healthy donors. Study-level findings and limits: The listing of 150 to 200 TCR beta chains classed them as cytomegalovirus-associated. The likely explanation for a cluster of highly shared sequence variants was sequencing artifact. The classifier reportedly diagnosed cytomegalovirus status with high specificity and sensitivity.

PCR amplification relied on 60 Vbeta primers (plus 13 Jbeta primers). TCRdb keeps only in-frame clones here, not all; method: immunoSEQ multiplex PCR. Among 65,000 to 90,000 clones listed, 73% were seen once. The sequenced sample was PBMCs. This clonotype was obtained from a woman aged 40 to 50 in good health and CMV-seropositive.

The CDR3 DNA reads as TGTGCCAGCAGCAAATGGGTACCCGGACAGGGGGTCATACGGCACGAGCAGTACTTC. Its translation is CASSKWVPGQGVIRHEQYF. The chain couples TRBV21-1 to TRBJ2-7; TRBD1, as called in the table, went unchecked against the DNA. TRBV21-1 is a known pseudogene. The CDR3 totals 19 residues.